A selection of T cell receptor beta chains follows, all from one sample in a study of blood T cells in healthy people across ages. TCRdb reprocessed the 5' RACE reads with MiXCR, giving one entry per CDR3 protein. The sample includes 800,000 or so distinct CDR3 sequences, about 45% of them seen just once. Sample: blood. The receptors originated from a man older than 75 in good health. Each CDR3 is given with its conserved first and last residue. Fields, in order: V gene, J gene, D gene, clone size, CDR3 DNA, CDR3 protein. The D gene is left open where the match is weak. Clone size is shown for a subset of rows, as once, few, many or a class of expanded clone.

TRBV28,TRBJ2-7,TRBD1,few,TGTGCCTGTGTCGGTTCGAGGGCGACAGGGAACGAGCAGTACTTC,CACVGSRATGNEQYF
TRBV7-2,TRBJ2-5,-,-,TGTGCCAGCACCTTAGGGCCGGGAGAGGTAGGTGAGCAGTACTTC,CASTLGPGEVGEQYF
TRBV13,TRBJ2-7,TRBD2,-,TGTGCCATAAGAACTAGCGGAGAGAGGGACGAGCAGTACTTC,CAIRTSGERDEQYF
TRBV7-9,TRBJ2-4,-,few,TGTGCCAGCAGCGCCGAGGTTTCCGACGTCATTCAGTACTTC,CASSAEVSDVIQYF
TRBV20-1,TRBJ1-2,TRBD1,many,TGCAGTGCTAGCCGGGACAGCAACTATGGCTACACCTTC,CSASRDSNYGYTF
TRBV18,TRBJ2-5,-,few,TGTGCCAGCTCACCTCTGGACATAGAGACCCAGTACTTC,CASSPLDIETQYF
TRBV5-1,TRBJ2-5,-,-,TGCGCCAGCAGCTCCTTTTCGAGTGAGACCCAGTACTTC,CASSSFSSETQYF
TRBV15,TRBJ2-3,-,-,TGTGCCACCAGCAGAGATCCACACACAGATACGCAGTATTTT,CATSRDPHTDTQYF
TRBV12-3/TRBV12-4,TRBJ2-2,-,-,TGTGCCAGCAGCGGACACCCGACCGGGGAGCTGTTTTTT,CASSGHPTGELFF
TRBV18,TRBJ2-1,-,-,TGTGCCAGCTCAGTTGGCACAGGGAGTTGGAATGAGCAGTTCTTC,CASSVGTGSWNEQFF
TRBV6-1,TRBJ2-3,-,once,TGTGCCAGCAGTTCTCGGATAGCCAGCACAGATACGCAGTATTTT,CASSSRIASTDTQYF
TRBV7-3,TRBJ2-3,-,-,TGTGCCAGCAGCTTGGGGCTAGCAACTAAGGCAGATACGCAGTATTTT,CASSLGLATKADTQYF
TRBV29-1,TRBJ2-5,-,few,TGCAGCGTTGGCGTAGGGGGAGAGACCCAGTACTTC,CSVGVGGETQYF
TRBV7-3,TRBJ2-1,TRBD2,many,TGTGCCAGCAGCCCGGATGTTGTCGCGGGAGTGATGTTCTTC,CASSPDVVAGVMFF
TRBV20-1,TRBJ1-3,-,-,TGCAGTGTCAGTCGGTCCGGAAACCCAAACACCATATATTTT,CSVSRSGNPNTIYF
TRBV20-1,TRBJ2-3,TRBD1,few,TGCAGTGCCCGGGACAGGGGAAGATCGGCAGATACGCAGTATTTT,CSARDRGRSADTQYF
TRBV4-2,TRBJ2-3,-,-,TGTGCCAGCAGCCAAGTGGGACGCGCAGATACGCAGTATTTT,CASSQVGRADTQYF
TRBV29-1,TRBJ2-3,TRBD2,-,TGCAGCGGCGCGAAGTGGCAGGGAGGGCTCGCAGATACGCAGTATTTT,CSGAKWQGGLADTQYF
TRBV2,TRBJ2-7,TRBD1,-,TGTGCCAGCAACCTGGACAGGGGAGGGTACGAGCAGTACTTC,CASNLDRGGYEQYF
TRBV7-9,TRBJ1-6,-,few,TGTGCCAGCAGTTTTGGACAGCAAAATTCACCCCTCCACTTT,CASSFGQQNSPLHF
TRBV12-3/TRBV12-4,TRBJ1-2,-,few,TGTGCCAGCAGTCTCGGACAGGGCTACACCTTC,CASSLGQGYTF
TRBV4-2,TRBJ2-3,TRBD1,few,TGTGCCGGCAGCCAGGACAGGGGCCCGGGGCTAGCGGTTCGGGCAGATACGCAGTATTTT,CAGSQDRGPGLAVRADTQYF
TRBV20-1,TRBJ2-3,TRBD1,-,TGCAGTGCGGAGGGACAGGAGATATCCACAGATACGCAGTATTTT,CSAEGQEISTDTQYF
TRBV12-3/TRBV12-4,TRBJ2-5,-,few,TGTGCCAGTACTCTGGAAGGCGGGGCTAAAGAGACCCAGTACTTC,CASTLEGGAKETQYF
TRBV5-1,TRBJ2-2,-,-,TGCGCCAGCAGCACACACCGGACCAACACCGGGGAGCTGTTTTTT,CASSTHRTNTGELFF
TRBV20-1,TRBJ2-3,TRBD2,-,TGCAGTGCTAGAGATCGATCCGGTGCTAGCGGAGAAGATACGCAGTATTTT,CSARDRSGASGEDTQYF
TRBV29-1,TRBJ2-1,-,-,TGCAGCGTTGGTCGGGGGGCTAATGGGCAGTTCTTC,CSVGRGANGQFF
TRBV20-1,TRBJ2-3,-,many,TGCAGTGCTCCAGAGACAGCAGGAACGGGACCGCGTTTCACAGATACGCAGTATTTT,CSAPETAGTGPRFTDTQYF
TRBV15,TRBJ2-1,-,few,TGTGCCACCAGCAGAGGGTCTTATGCCTACAATGAGCAGTTCTTC,CATSRGSYAYNEQFF
TRBV7-2,TRBJ1-1,TRBD1,few,TGTGCCAGCAGCGGCAGACAGGGGAGAACTGAAGCTTTCTTT,CASSGRQGRTEAFF
TRBV3-1,TRBJ1-1,-,-,TGTGCCAGCAGCTATAATACCCGGGCGGCTTTCTTT,CASSYNTRAAFF
TRBV29-1,TRBJ2-1,-,-,TGCAGCGTGGGAGTAGCGGAAAGCTCCTACAATGAGCAGTTCTTC,CSVGVAESSYNEQFF
TRBV28,TRBJ2-3,TRBD2,-,TGTGCCAGCAGACTAAGCGGGGCCTTCACAGATACGCAGTATTTT,CASRLSGAFTDTQYF
TRBV28,TRBJ2-5,-,-,TGTGCCAGCAGTTCCCCCCGACAGCCCCAAGAGACCCAGTACTTC,CASSSPRQPQETQYF
TRBV6-2/TRBV6-3,TRBJ2-5,-,-,TGTGCCAGCAGTCGCTCATCACCCTGGGGAGAGACCCAGTACTTC,CASSRSSPWGETQYF
TRBV5-6,TRBJ2-2,-,few,TGTGCCAGCAGCCTTACATATACCGGGGAGCTGTTTTTT,CASSLTYTGELFF
TRBV12-3/TRBV12-4,TRBJ1-2,-,-,TGTGCCAGCAGTTTCGCAGGCTGTGGCTACACCTTC,CASSFAGCGYTF
TRBV7-2,TRBJ2-1,TRBD1,few,TGTGCCAGCAGCCCGGCCGGGACAGGGTACAATGAGCAGTTCTTC,CASSPAGTGYNEQFF
TRBV19,TRBJ2-1,TRBD1,-,TGTGCCAGCAGACAGGGGATTGAGCAGTTCTTC,CASRQGIEQFF
TRBV11-3,TRBJ1-1,TRBD1,-,TGTGCCAGCAGCGCCAGACAGGGAGTCCCGACTGAAGCTTTCTTT,CASSARQGVPTEAFF
TRBV7-6,TRBJ2-1,TRBD2,-,TGTGCCAGCAGCTTAGTCGGACTAGCGGGAGTGGATGAGCAGTTCTTC,CASSLVGLAGVDEQFF
TRBV6-6,TRBJ2-7,TRBD2,-,TGTGCCAGCGTTAGCGGGGGGGACGCCTACGAGCAGTACTTC,CASVSGGDAYEQYF